Listed below are T cell receptor beta chains from one sample, sequenced in a study of control samples from healthy donors and cancer patients. Using immunoSEQ multiplex PCR, the repertoire was profiled, and TCRdb retains in-frame clones only, with some absent. The sample holds 100,000 to 150,000 clones; around 90% are singletons and the top ten take approximately 9%. The sequenced sample was blood. These receptors all come from a man aged 35-49 years in good health. The CDR3 runs from the conserved cysteine through the conserved F or W.

J gene | V gene | CDR3 protein
TRBJ1-2 | TRBV9 | CASSVAPGGYTF
TRBJ2-5 | TRBV7-6 | CASSSIGLAGGQETQYF
TRBJ2-7 | TRBV19 | CASSPGTGPYEQYF
TRBJ1-1 | TRBV14 | CASSVGFNTEAFF
TRBJ1-1 | TRBV5-1 | CASSLVGLRGLSNTEAFF
TRBJ2-7 | TRBV6-2/TRBV6-3 | CASSYAGGYEQYF
TRBJ1-1 | TRBV5-1 | CASSLVGDTEAFF
TRBJ1-5 | TRBV15 | CATSREAGVNQPQHF
TRBJ2-1 | TRBV9 | CASSSQRGSSYNEQFF
TRBJ2-5 | TRBV6-2/TRBV6-3 | CASSPGVETQYF
TRBJ1-2 | TRBV7-2 | CASSSPGADRGFYYTF
TRBJ2-7 | TRBV12-3/TRBV12-4 | CASRPAGAYEQYF
TRBJ1-1 | TRBV30 | CAWSALIYRGNTEAFF
TRBJ1-1 | TRBV4-1 | CASSQDRGNRIQNTEAFF
TRBJ2-6 | TRBV4-1 | CASYDFYRGAGANVLTF
TRBJ2-2 | TRBV18 | CASSPSGGSNTGELFF
TRBJ1-2 | TRBV25-1 | CASSEYRQGNGYTF
TRBJ1-4 | TRBV19 | CASSTVQGLNEKLFF
TRBJ2-7 | TRBV5-1 | CASSPGVSGTYEQYF
TRBJ2-5 | TRBV7-2 | CASSLGAGGGETQYF
TRBJ1-1 | TRBV5-1 | CASSLAAGLNTEAFF
TRBJ2-3 | TRBV25-1 | CASSESGSGTGRTDTQYF
TRBJ1-1 | TRBV18 | CASSPGLSDTEAFF
TRBJ2-3 | TRBV5-1 | CASSLSGTGGAVRDTQYF
TRBJ2-7 | TRBV10-2 | CASSEYSSSGVSPNEQYF
TRBJ1-2 | TRBV2 | CASSATGTATNYGYTF
TRBJ1-2 | TRBV3-1/TRBV3-2 | CASSQYSGAGYTF
TRBJ1-4 | TRBV11-3 | CASSPGPVGEKLFF
TRBJ1-5 | TRBV6-4 | CASSEGPGQPQHF
TRBJ2-1 | TRBV5-1 | CASSFYGDSYNEQFF
TRBJ2-7 | TRBV29-1 | CSAAVNRDYEQYF
TRBJ1-2 | TRBV6-5 | CASSPGDVYGYTF
TRBJ2-1 | TRBV5-1 | CASSLEGDYNEQFF
TRBJ1-4 | TRBV10-3 | CAISDGTGGEKLFF
TRBJ1-5 | TRBV13 | CASSLGWGGNQPQHF
TRBJ2-2 | TRBV12-2 | CASRFWTGRRTGELFF
TRBJ2-2 | TRBV5-1 | CASSLATGLTGELFF
TRBJ2-5 | TRBV2 | CASSSQLAGGGETQYF
TRBJ2-5 | TRBV4-1 | CASSQAPTRETQYF
TRBJ1-2 | TRBV18 | CASSNNRDPGPF
TRBJ2-1 | TRBV29-1 | CSVGLRGGRNNEQFF
TRBJ1-5 | TRBV6-6 | CASSRQGASGNQPQHF
TRBJ1-4 | TRBV10-2 | CASSDTTGKDNEKLFF
TRBJ2-5 | TRBV24-1 | CATSTRGQGQETQYF
TRBJ1-4 | TRBV6-5 | CASSSGGSNEKLFF
TRBJ1-2 | TRBV6-5 | CASSYNPPAPGGYTF
TRBJ1-2 | TRBV7-9 | CASSVTGGANYGYTF
TRBJ2-3 | TRBV5-1 | CASSLNVGTQYF
TRBJ2-7 | TRBV30 | CAWSRGHSYEQYF
TRBJ2-3 | TRBV11-3 | CASSRTPAGDTQYF
TRBJ1-2 | TRBV19 | CASSTPMKLANYGYTF
TRBJ2-3 | TRBV19 | CASSMGGQGRTDTQYF